This passage covers 17 T cell receptor beta chains from one sample sequenced in a study of T cells in Graves' hyperthyroidism and ophthalmopathy. Amplification targeted TCR beta CDR3 regions from RNA transcripts. First-round RT-PCR targeting the TCR CDR3 was performed with the HTBI primer set. TCRdb ran MiXCR on the multiplex PCR reads and lists one entry per CDR3 protein. Altogether hundreds of thousands of distinct CDR3 sequences are present, more than 20% being singletons, with the ten largest covering around a third. Sequenced material: blood. These receptors were obtained from a man aged 25-45 years with Graves' ophthalmopathy.

The chain has TRBV25-1 and TRBJ2-1; TRBD2 is a possible D gene (6 bases). Germline CDR1 is MGHDK and CDR2 is SYGVNS. Trimming left V 3 bases short and J 7 bases short, with 13 bases between. This CDR3 has 14 residues. The CDR3 loop reads CASSDGGFGNEQFF. The CDR3 nucleotides are TGTGCCAGCAGTGACGGAGGGTTCGGGAATGAGCAGTTCTTC.

This chain connects TRBV10-2 to TRBJ2-1; tentative D call: TRBD1 (5 bases). The CDR3 is 16 residues long. Germline CDR1 reads WSHSY; CDR2 reads SAAADI. V lost 3 bases to trimming and J lost 6 bases, with 18 bases between them. CDR3 protein: CASSDSGPTSSNEQFF. The CDR3 DNA is TGCGCCAGCAGTGATTCAGGGCCAACTTCTTCCAATGAGCAGTTCTTC.

This clonotype has more than one count but fewer than ten. The chain has TRBV3-1 and TRBJ2-7, with no clear D. The CDR3 runs to 14 residues. Germline V lookup: CDR1 LGHDT, CDR2 YNNKEL (reference sequence). The ends were cut back, 1 base at V and 0 bases at J, with 7 bases in the middle. CDR3 in DNA: TGTGCCAGCAGCCAAGTTCAGAGCTCCTACGAGCAGTACTTC. The encoded protein is CASSQVQSSYEQYF.

This clonotype was observed many times. The rearrangement joins TRBV11-2 to TRBJ2-1; D remains ambiguous. This CDR3 is 14 amino acids long. CDR1 is SGHAT, CDR2 FQNNGV, per germline. Trimming shortened V by 4 bases and J by 3 bases, and 10 bases separated the two germline ends. The CDR3 nucleotides read TGTGCCAGCAGCTCAACCACTCACTACAATGAGCAGTTCTTC. It yields the protein CASSSTTHYNEQFF.

This clonotype was seen repeatedly, ten times or more. The CDR3 DNA sequence: TGTGCCAGCAGCCCCAGTTTGGGAGATACGCAGTATTTT. This codes for CASSPSLGDTQYF. This chain connects TRBV7-2 to TRBJ2-3; D is uncertain. CDR1 SGHTA and CDR2 FQGNSA come from the germline V gene. CDR3 length equals 13 residues. Trimming took 5 bases from V and 5 from J, leaving 11 bases between them.

This clonotype was seen many times. The chain links TRBV7-3 to TRBJ2-7, with a possible D match to TRBD2 (6 bases). This CDR3 is 14 amino acids long. The germline V gene has CDR1 SGHTA and CDR2 FQGTGA. V was cut by 3 bases and J by 5 bases, with 14 bases left in between. The CDR3 sequence: CASSLGGASHEQYF. The CDR3, as DNA: TGTGCCAGCAGCTTGGGGGGAGCATCCCACGAGCAGTACTTC.

This clonotype has more than one count but fewer than ten. The J gene is TRBJ2-3, the V gene TRBV6-1; D is unresolved. The germline V gene encodes CDR1 MNHNS and CDR2 SASEGT. The CDR3 has 13 residues. The V gene lost 7 bases and the J gene lost 3 bases, with 11 bases spanning the gap. The CDR3: CASTDPRTDTQYF. For the CDR3, the DNA is TGTGCCAGCACCGATCCTCGTACAGATACGCAGTATTTT.

This clonotype has only a few counts. The chain uses TRBV20-1 and TRBJ2-7; D ambiguous. Trimming removed 0 bases at V and 0 bases at J, with 6 bases between. This CDR3 has 13 residues. Germline V lookup: CDR1 DFQATT, CDR2 SNEGSKA (reference sequence). The CDR3 here is CSARDDSSYEQYF. In DNA form, the CDR3 reads TGCAGTGCTAGAGATGACTCCTCCTACGAGCAGTACTTC.

Of note for this clonotype: A much larger clone differs from this one at a single base, so this may be a read error. The V gene is TRBV28, the J gene TRBJ2-1; perhaps TRBD2 as D (5 bases). This CDR3 is built from 15 residues. Germline V lookup: CDR1 MDHEN, CDR2 SYDVKM. V was clipped by 5 bases and J by 4 bases, with 15 bases between them. The CDR3: CASSQTNGPYNEQFF. The CDR3 DNA follows: TGTGCCAGCAGTCAGACTAACGGGCCGTACAATGAGCAGTTCTTC.

Only a few counts were recorded for this clonotype. V and J are TRBV28 and TRBJ1-6; no definite D call. Trimming left V 6 bases short and J 7 bases short, with 16 bases between. Per the germline V gene, CDR1 is MDHEN and CDR2 is SYDVKM. The CDR3 runs 15 residues. Written as DNA, the CDR3 is TGTGCCAGCAGCATAGGAGGAACGTTGAATTCACCCCTCCACTTT. Amino acids: CASSIGGTLNSPLHF.

There are a few counts of this clonotype. The chain uses TRBV7-9 and TRBJ1-2; D is perhaps TRBD1 (6 bases). This CDR3 spans 14 amino acids. Trimming removed 5 bases at V and 2 bases at J, with 12 bases between. Germline CDR1 is SEHNR and CDR2 is FQNEAQ (reference sequence). CDR3 coding DNA: TGTGCCAGCAGCCTTCGGACAGTAAACTATGGCTACACCTTC. Amino acid sequence: CASSLRTVNYGYTF.

This clonotype was detected ten times or more. The chain carries TRBV11-2 and TRBJ2-7; the D is unclear. The CDR3 sequence is 13 residues long. Germline values: CDR1 SGHAT, CDR2 FQNNGV. V gave up 5 bases and J gave up 4 bases, with 12 bases separating them. CDR3 region: CASSPVKRYEQYF. The CDR3 region has the DNA TGTGCCAGCAGCCCGGTTAAGCGATACGAGCAGTACTTC.

This clonotype was picked up many times. The chain has TRBV2 and TRBJ1-1; a possible D gene is TRBD1 (6 bases). Germline loops: CDR1 SNHLY, CDR2 FYNNEI. This CDR3 contains 14 residues. V shed 6 bases and J shed 1 base, with 12 bases lying between them. The CDR3 is CASSVGQPNTEAFF. As DNA, the CDR3 is TGTGCCAGCAGCGTAGGACAGCCGAACACTGAAGCTTTCTTT.

V usage is TRBV28 and J usage is TRBJ1-2, with TRBD1 matching over 11 bases. This CDR3 has 14 residues. The trim removed 5 bases at V and 6 bases at J, leaving 5 bases unmatched. CDR1 and CDR2 (germline): MDHEN, SYDVKM. CDR3 in amino acids: CASSLLGQGDGYTF. In nucleotides, the CDR3 is TGTGCCAGCAGTCTACTGGGACAGGGGGATGGCTACACCTTC.

This clonotype turned up a few times. The CDR3 nucleotides read TGTGCCAGCAGTGGGACTAGTCTTTCGACCTACAATGAGCAGTTCTTC. Protein product: CASSGTSLSTYNEQFF. The genes are TRBV2 and TRBJ2-1, with 7 bases identical to TRBD2. From germline, CDR1 is SNHLY and CDR2 FYNNEI. The CDR3 covers 16 residues. Trimming removed 4 bases from V and 2 bases from J; junction bases left unmatched: 8.

V and J are TRBV24-1 and TRBJ2-7; 10 nucleotides match TRBD2. The length of the CDR3 is 15 residues. The V gene's germline CDR1 is KGHDR and CDR2 SFDVKD. V was pared by 7 bases and J by 4 bases, with 9 bases of the junction left unmatched. DNA of the CDR3: TGTGCCACCAGCTTCCCGGGACTAGCGAAGTACGAGCAGTACTTC. Amino acid sequence: CATSFPGLAKYEQYF.

This sequence joins TRBV20-1 and TRBJ2-1; 13 bases are a match to TRBD2. After removal of 2 bases from V and 8 bases from J, the junction contained 3 bases not matched to a gene. The length of the CDR3 is 14 residues. Germline V gives CDR1 DFQATT, CDR2 SNEGSKA (reference sequence). Here the CDR3 reads CSARTSGRAHEQFF. The CDR3 nucleotides read TGCAGTGCTAGAACTAGCGGGAGGGCCCATGAGCAGTTCTTC.